Listed here are 10 T cell receptor beta chains from one sample, sequenced in a study of immune reconstitution after stem cell transplant in scleroderma. TCRdb ran MiXCR on the RT-PCR reads and lists one entry per CDR3 protein. The sample yields around 1,700 distinct CDR3 sequences, approximately 8% seen once. Sampling took place before or after autologous hematopoietic stem cell transplantation (not recorded which). The source is a female donor with systemic sclerosis.

This clonotype is labeled large. J is TRBJ2-7 and V is TRBV4-1; tentative D call: TRBD2 (6 bases). V lost 1 base and J 7 bases, leaving 17 bases between the germline ends. Per germline, CDR1 MGHRA and CDR2 YSYEKL. This CDR3 contains 15 residues. The CDR3 spells CASSQVGAGRVEQYF. CDR3 nucleotides: TGCGCCAGCAGCCAAGTCGGAGCGGGCCGGGTTGAGCAGTACTTC.

The rearrangement uses TRBV29-1 and TRBJ2-1; 7 positions match TRBD1. CDR1 and CDR2 (germline): SQVTM, ANQGSEA. The CDR3 covers 13 residues. V shed 7 bases, J shed 10 bases, and the junction held 13 bases outside the gene matches. The CDR3 reads CSAVPSVRGEQFF. The CDR3 DNA reads TGCAGCGCGGTTCCGTCAGTCAGGGGGGAGCAGTTCTTC.

This clonotype has a handful of counts. J is TRBJ2-1 and V is TRBV9, with 7 bases fitting TRBD1. V dropped 0 bases and J dropped 8; count of bases not matched to a gene: 8. Germline V gene sequence: CDR1 SGDLS, CDR2 YYNGEE. This CDR3 has 15 amino acids. The CDR3 coding sequence is TGTGCCAGCAGCGTAGAAGGCAAGGGGGCTGATGAGCAGTTCTTC. It codes for CASSVEGKGADEQFF.

By sample share, this clonotype is large. The chain has TRBV20-1 and TRBJ2-5, with D possibly called TRBD1 or TRBD2 (6 bases each). V gave up 4 bases and J gave up 7 bases, with 10 bases separating them. Germline V gene sequence: CDR1 DFQATT, CDR2 SNEGSKA (reference sequence). This CDR3 has 11 residues. DNA for the CDR3: TGCAGTGCTAAGGGGGGCATGACCCAGTACTTC. It is translated as CSAKGGMTQYF.

Here the CDR3 DNA reads TGTGCCAGCAGCTTAGAAGGCATGAACACTGAAGCTTTCTTT. Translating it yields CASSLEGMNTEAFF. The V gene is TRBV7-9, the J gene TRBJ1-1; the D is unclear. The CDR3 spans 14 residues. V was trimmed by 1 base and J by 0 bases, leaving 6 bases between them. Germline assignment: CDR1 SEHNR and CDR2 FQNEAQ (reference sequence).

The chain uses TRBV27 and TRBJ2-7; 8 bases are a match to TRBD2. The germline V gene has CDR1 MNHEY and CDR2 SMNVEV (reference sequence). The CDR3 is 13 residues long. V lost 5 bases and J lost 4; bases outside the gene matches: 4. This chain's CDR3 is CASSPTSEYEQYF. For the CDR3, the DNA is TGTGCCAGCAGTCCGACTAGCGAGTACGAGCAGTACTTC.

In its sample, this clonotype was seen many times. This chain joins TRBV6-5 and TRBJ2-4; D tentatively reads TRBD1 or TRBD2 (6 bases each). With 6 bases removed from V and 4 bases from J, the gap between germline ends came to 22 bases. CDR3 size: 17 residues. Germline loops: CDR1 MNHEY, CDR2 SVGAGI. The CDR3 protein is CASSLRRDLGGKNIQYF. DNA of the CDR3: TGTGCCAGCAGCCTCCGCCGGGACCTAGGGGGGAAAAACATTCAGTACTTC.

This clonotype was recorded at least ten times. The chain links TRBV6-2 or TRBV6-3 to TRBJ2-1; either TRBD1 or TRBD2 may supply D (5 bases each). Trimming took off 0 bases at V and 2 bases at J, with 11 bases between the two ends. The CDR3 covers 16 residues. CDR1 is MNHEY, CDR2 SVGEGT, per germline. The CDR3 is CASSYSGREPYNEQFF. The CDR3 nucleotides read TGTGCCAGCAGTTACTCCGGCAGGGAGCCCTACAATGAGCAGTTCTTC.

By sample share, this clonotype is medium-sized. The J gene is TRBJ2-2, the V gene TRBV9, with TRBD2 matching 12 bases. V was clipped by 0 bases and J by 5 bases; unmatched bases: 8. The CDR3 covers 18 residues. The germline V gene encodes CDR1 SGDLS and CDR2 YYNGEE. CDR3 protein: CASSVDASGRAVTGELFF. The CDR3 region has the DNA TGTGCCAGCAGCGTAGATGCTAGCGGGAGGGCCGTTACCGGGGAGCTGTTTTTT.

Judged by abundance, this clonotype is medium-sized. V usage is TRBV29-1 and J usage is TRBJ2-7; D is tentatively TRBD1 or TRBD2 (5 bases each). From germline, CDR1 is SQVTM and CDR2 ANQGSEA. Trimming cost V 7 bases and J 2 bases, with 9 bases left between them. The length of the CDR3 is 11 residues. The CDR3 sequence: CSALGAYEQYF. The CDR3 DNA follows: TGCAGCGCCTTGGGGGCCTACGAGCAGTACTTC.